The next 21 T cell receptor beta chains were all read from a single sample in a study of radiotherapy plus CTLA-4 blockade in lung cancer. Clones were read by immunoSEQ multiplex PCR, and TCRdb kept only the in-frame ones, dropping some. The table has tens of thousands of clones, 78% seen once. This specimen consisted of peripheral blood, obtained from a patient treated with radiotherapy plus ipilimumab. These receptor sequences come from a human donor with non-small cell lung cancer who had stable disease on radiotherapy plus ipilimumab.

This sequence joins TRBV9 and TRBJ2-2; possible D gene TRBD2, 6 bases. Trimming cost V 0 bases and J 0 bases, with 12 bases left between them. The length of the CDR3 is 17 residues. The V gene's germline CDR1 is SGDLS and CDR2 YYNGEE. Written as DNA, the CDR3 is TGTGCCAGCAGCGTAGGTCTGCGGGGAGCGAACACCGGGGAGCTGTTTTTT. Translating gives CASSVGLRGANTGELFF. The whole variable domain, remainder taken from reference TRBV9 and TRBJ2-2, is DSGVTQTPKHLITATGQRVTLRCSPRSGDLSVYWYQQSLDQGLQFLIQYYNGEERAKGNILERFSAQQFPDLHSELNLSSLELGDSALYFCASSVGLRGANTGELFFGEGSRLTVL.

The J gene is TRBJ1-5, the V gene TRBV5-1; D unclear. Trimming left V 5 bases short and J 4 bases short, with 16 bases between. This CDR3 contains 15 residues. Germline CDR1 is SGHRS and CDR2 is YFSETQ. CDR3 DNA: TGCGCCAGCAGAATTAACAGTGCCGATAATCAGCCCCAGCATTTT. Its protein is CASRINSADNQPQHF.

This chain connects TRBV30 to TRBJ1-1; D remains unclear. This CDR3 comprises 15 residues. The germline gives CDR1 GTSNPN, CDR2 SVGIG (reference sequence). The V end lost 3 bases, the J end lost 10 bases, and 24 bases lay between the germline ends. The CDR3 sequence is CAWSPRSVRRSLAFF. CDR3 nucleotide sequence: TGTGCCTGGAGCCCTCGGTCGGTCCGGCGCTCTCTAGCTTTCTTT.

CDR3 in amino acids: CASSVSSGGDPPYEQYF. CDR3 DNA: TGCGCCAGCAGTGTTTCTAGCGGGGGGGACCCACCCTACGAGCAGTACTTC. The chain couples TRBV4-3 to TRBJ2-7, with 12 nucleotides matching TRBD2. The germline CDR1 and CDR2 sequences are LGHNA and YSLEER. V was clipped by 6 bases and J by 2 bases; unmatched bases: 11. The CDR3 sequence is 17 residues long.

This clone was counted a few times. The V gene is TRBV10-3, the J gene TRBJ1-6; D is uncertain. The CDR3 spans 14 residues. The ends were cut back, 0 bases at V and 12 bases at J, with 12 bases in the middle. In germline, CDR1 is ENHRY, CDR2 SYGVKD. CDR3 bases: TGTGCCATCAGTGAGTCGACGGACGCAAGACCCCTCCACTTT. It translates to CAISESTDARPLHF.

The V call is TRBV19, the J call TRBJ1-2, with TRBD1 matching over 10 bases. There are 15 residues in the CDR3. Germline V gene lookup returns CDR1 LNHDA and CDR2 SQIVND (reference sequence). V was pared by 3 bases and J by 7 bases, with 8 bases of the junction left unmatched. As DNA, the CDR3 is TGTGCCAGTAGTATTGGGACAGGGGCCGCGAGTGGCTACACCTTC. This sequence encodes CASSIGTGAASGYTF.

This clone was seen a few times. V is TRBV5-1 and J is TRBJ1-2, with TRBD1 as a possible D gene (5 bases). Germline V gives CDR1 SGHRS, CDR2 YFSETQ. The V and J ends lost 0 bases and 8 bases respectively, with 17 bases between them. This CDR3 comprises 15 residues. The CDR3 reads CASSLGVRTSRGYTF. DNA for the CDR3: TGCGCCAGCAGCTTGGGGGTCCGGACATCCCGCGGCTACACCTTC.

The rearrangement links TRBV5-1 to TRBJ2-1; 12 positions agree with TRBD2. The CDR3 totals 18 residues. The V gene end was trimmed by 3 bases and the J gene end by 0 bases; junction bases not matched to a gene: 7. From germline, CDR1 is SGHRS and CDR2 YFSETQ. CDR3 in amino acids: CASSSGLAGRTSYNEQFF. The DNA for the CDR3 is TGCGCCAGCAGCTCAGGACTAGCGGGGCGCACCTCCTACAATGAGCAGTTCTTC.

CDR3 protein: CASRLAGDLNEQFF. CDR3 nucleotides: TGCGCCAGCAGATTAGCGGGGGATCTCAATGAGCAGTTCTTC. This sequence joins TRBV10-2 and TRBJ2-1; 9 bases line up with TRBD2. Trimming at V came to 6 bases and at J to 6 bases, leaving 6 bases not matched to a gene. The V gene's germline CDR1 is WSHSY and CDR2 SAAADI. CDR3 size: 14 residues.

The CDR3 loop reads CASSIGGTNYEQYF. The DNA for the CDR3 is TGTGCCAGTAGTATAGGAGGCACGAACTACGAGCAGTACTTC. The V gene is TRBV19, the J gene TRBJ2-7; D remains ambiguous. This CDR3 has 14 residues. Deletions cut 1 base from V and 3 bases from J, with 10 bases between. Looked up from germline, CDR1 is LNHDA and CDR2 is SQIVND (reference sequence).

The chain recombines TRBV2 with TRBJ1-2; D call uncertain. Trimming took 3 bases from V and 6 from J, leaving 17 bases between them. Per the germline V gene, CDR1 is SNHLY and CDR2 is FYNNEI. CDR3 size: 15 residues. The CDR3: CASSEVHSYTHGYTF. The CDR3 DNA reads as TGTGCCAGCAGTGAGGTCCACAGCTATACCCATGGCTACACCTTC.

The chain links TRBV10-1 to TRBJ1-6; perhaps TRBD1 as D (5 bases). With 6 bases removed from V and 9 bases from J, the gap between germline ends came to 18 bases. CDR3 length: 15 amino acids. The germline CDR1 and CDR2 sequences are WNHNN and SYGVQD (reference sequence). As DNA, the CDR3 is TGCGCCAGCAGCCCCAGTGGTCAGGGAACTTCACCCCTCCACTTT. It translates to CASSPSGQGTSPLHF.

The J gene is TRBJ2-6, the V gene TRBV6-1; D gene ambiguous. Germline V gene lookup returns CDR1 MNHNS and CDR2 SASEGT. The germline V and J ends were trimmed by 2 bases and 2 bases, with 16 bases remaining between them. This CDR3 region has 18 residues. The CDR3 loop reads CASSELGPFSAGANVLTF. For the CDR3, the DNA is TGTGCCAGCAGTGAATTAGGCCCCTTTTCGGCTGGGGCCAACGTCCTGACTTTC.

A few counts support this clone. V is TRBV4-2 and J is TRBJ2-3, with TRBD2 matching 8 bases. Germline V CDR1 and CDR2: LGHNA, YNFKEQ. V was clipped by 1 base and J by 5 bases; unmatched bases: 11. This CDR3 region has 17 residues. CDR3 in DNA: TGTGCCAGCAGCCAAGGTGGGAACGGGGGGGCCGGAGATACGCAGTATTTT. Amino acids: CASSQGGNGGAGDTQYF.

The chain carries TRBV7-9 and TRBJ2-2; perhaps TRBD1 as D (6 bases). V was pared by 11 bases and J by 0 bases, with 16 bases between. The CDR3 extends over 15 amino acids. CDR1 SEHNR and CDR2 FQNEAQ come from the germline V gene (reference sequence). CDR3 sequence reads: CAARGAISNTGELFF. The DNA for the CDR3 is TGTGCCGCCAGGGGAGCGATTTCGAACACCGGGGAGCTGTTTTTT.

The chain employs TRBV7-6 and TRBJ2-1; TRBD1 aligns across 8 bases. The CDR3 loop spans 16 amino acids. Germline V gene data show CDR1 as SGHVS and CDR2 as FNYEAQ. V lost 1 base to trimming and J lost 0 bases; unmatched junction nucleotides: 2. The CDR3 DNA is TGTGCCAGCAGCTTAGGGGGACAGGCCTCCTACAATGAGCAGTTCTTC. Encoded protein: CASSLGGQASYNEQFF.

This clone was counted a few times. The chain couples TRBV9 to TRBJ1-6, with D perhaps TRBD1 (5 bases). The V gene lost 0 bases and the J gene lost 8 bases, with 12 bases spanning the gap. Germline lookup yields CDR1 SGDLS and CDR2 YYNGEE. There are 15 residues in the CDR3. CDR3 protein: CASSVVGTGDSPLHF. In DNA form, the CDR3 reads TGTGCCAGCAGCGTAGTCGGGACCGGGGATTCACCCCTCCACTTT. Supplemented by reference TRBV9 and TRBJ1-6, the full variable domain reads DSGVTQTPKHLITATGQRVTLRCSPRSGDLSVYWYQQSLDQGLQFLIQYYNGEERAKGNILERFSAQQFPDLHSELNLSSLELGDSALYFCASSVVGTGDSPLHFGNGTRLTVT.

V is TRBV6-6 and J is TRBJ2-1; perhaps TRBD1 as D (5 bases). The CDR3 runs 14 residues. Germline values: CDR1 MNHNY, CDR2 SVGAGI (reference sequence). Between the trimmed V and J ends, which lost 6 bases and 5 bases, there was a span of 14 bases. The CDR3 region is CASRRARDDNEQFF. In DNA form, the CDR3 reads TGTGCCAGCAGGCGCGCCAGGGATGACAATGAGCAGTTCTTC.

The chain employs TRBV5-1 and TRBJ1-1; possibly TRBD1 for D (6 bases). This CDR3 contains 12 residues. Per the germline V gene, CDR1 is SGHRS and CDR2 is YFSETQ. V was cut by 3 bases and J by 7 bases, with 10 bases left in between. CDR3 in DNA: TGCGCCAGCAGCTCAGGACAGTTTGAAGCTTTCTTT. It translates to CASSSGQFEAFF.

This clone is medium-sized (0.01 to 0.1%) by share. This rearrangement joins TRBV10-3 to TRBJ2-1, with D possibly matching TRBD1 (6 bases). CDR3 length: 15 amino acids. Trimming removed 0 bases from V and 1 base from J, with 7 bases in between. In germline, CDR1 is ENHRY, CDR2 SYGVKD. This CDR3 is CAISESGGSYNEQFF. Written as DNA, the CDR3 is TGTGCCATCAGTGAGTCAGGGGGTTCCTACAATGAGCAGTTCTTC.

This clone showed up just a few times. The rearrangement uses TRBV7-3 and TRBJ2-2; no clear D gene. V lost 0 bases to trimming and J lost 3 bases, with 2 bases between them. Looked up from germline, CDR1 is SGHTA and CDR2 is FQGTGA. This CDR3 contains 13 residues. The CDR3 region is CASSLTDTGELFF. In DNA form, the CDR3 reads TGTGCCAGCAGCTTAACTGACACCGGGGAGCTGTTTTTT.